The text below deals with one T cell receptor (beta chain). The antigen is not known. Per the germline V gene, CDR1 is SGDLS and CDR2 is YYNGEE. CDR3 size: 14 residues. V dropped 1 base and J dropped 5 bases, with 13 bases sitting between them. The data were taken from a study of cytomegalovirus exposure and HLA in healthy donors. Whole-study findings and limits: Presence/absence analyses supposed approximately even sequencing depth among donors.

A multiplex PCR was run with 60 Vbeta primers and 13 Jbeta primers. This table comes from immunoSEQ multiplex PCR, and its TCRdb copy is limited to in-frame clones, with some not included. The table records about 150,000 clones, 70% to 85% of them present only once. Sequenced input: PBMCs. V is TRBV9 and J is TRBJ2-7; D is possibly TRBD2 (5 bases). The receptor was derived from a middle-aged man in good health and CMV-seronegative. Written as DNA, the CDR3 is TGTGCCAGCAGCGTATCGGGGTGGTCGGACGAGCAGTACTTC. This encodes CASSVSGWSDEQYF.